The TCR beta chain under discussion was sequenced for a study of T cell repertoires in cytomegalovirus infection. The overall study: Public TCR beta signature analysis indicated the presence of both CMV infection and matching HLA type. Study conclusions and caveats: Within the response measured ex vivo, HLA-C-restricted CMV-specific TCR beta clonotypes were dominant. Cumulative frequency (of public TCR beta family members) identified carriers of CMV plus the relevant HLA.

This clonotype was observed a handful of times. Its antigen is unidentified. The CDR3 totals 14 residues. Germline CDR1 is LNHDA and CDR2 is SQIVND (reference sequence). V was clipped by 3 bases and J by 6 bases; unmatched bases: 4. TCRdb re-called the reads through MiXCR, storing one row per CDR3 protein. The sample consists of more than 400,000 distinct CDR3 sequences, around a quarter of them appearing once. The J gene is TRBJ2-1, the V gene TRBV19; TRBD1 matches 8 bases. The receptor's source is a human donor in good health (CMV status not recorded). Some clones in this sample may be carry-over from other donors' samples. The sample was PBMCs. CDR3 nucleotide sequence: TGTGCCAGTAGTATTGGCAGGGGGCGCAATGAGCAGTTCTTC. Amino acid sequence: CASSIGRGRNEQFF.